Following are 23 T cell receptor beta chains from one sample sequenced in a study of blood T cell repertoires in COVID-19. Only in-frame clones appear in the TCRdb table, and some are missing; sequencing was by immunoSEQ multiplex PCR. The table lists a few hundred thousand clones, 84% of them singletons. Sequencing was carried out using peripheral blood. These receptor sequences come from a woman aged 40-49 years who had recovered from COVID-19.

The chain has TRBV27 and TRBJ2-3, with 7 bases fitting TRBD1. The CDR3 runs to 16 residues. The germline V gene encodes CDR1 MNHEY and CDR2 SMNVEV (reference sequence). V lost 4 bases to trimming and J lost 0 bases; unmatched junction nucleotides: 7. The CDR3 loop is CASSSLRTGSTDTQYF. DNA for the CDR3: TGTGCCAGCAGTTCGCTACGGACAGGTAGCACAGATACGCAGTATTTT.

The V call is TRBV7-2, the J call TRBJ1-2, with TRBD1 as a possible D gene (6 bases). Germline V CDR1 and CDR2: SGHTA, FQGNSA. CDR3 length equals 14 residues. Trimming took 5 bases from V and 7 from J, leaving 17 bases between them. In DNA form, the CDR3 reads TGTGCCAGCAGCCCAGATTGGGACAAGGGTGGCTACACCTTC. Translating it yields CASSPDWDKGGYTF.

J is TRBJ2-6 and V is TRBV5-8; D unclear. Between the trimmed V and J ends, which lost 0 bases and 0 bases, there was a span of 7 bases. The CDR3 covers 16 residues. Germline CDR1 is SGHTS and CDR2 is YDEGEE. CDR3 in DNA: TGTGCCAGCAGCTTGGGAGTCTACTCTGGGGCCAACGTCCTGACTTTC. Protein: CASSLGVYSGANVLTF.

The chain employs TRBV19 and TRBJ1-1, with TRBD1 matching over 9 bases. The V and J ends lost 3 bases and 4 bases, in that order; junction bases with no gene match: 3. CDR3 length equals 14 residues. Germline CDR1 and CDR2: LNHDA and SQIVND (reference sequence). The CDR3 spells CASSIPTGGTEAFF. CDR3 DNA: TGTGCCAGTAGTATCCCGACAGGGGGCACTGAAGCTTTCTTT.

The chain recombines TRBV6-5 with TRBJ2-1, with 9 bases matching TRBD2. The germline V gene has CDR1 MNHEY and CDR2 SVGAGI. The CDR3 covers 11 residues. CDR3 amino acids: CSAGGRNEQFF. The CDR3 DNA is TGTTCCGCGGGGGGGCGCAATGAGCAGTTCTTC.

This chain joins TRBV6-5 and TRBJ1-1, with 8 bases aligning to TRBD1. CDR3 length equals 13 residues. CDR1 and CDR2 (germline): MNHEY, SVGAGI. V was clipped by 5 bases and J by 10 bases; unmatched bases: 9. The CDR3, as DNA: TGTGCCAGCAGTCCAGGACAGGGTGGGGCAGCTTTCTTT. Translating it yields CASSPGQGGAAFF.

The chain couples TRBV7-6 to TRBJ2-3; 11 positions match TRBD2. V dropped 3 bases and J dropped 5; count of bases not matched to a gene: 4. This CDR3 is 15 amino acids long. Germline loops: CDR1 SGHVS, CDR2 FNYEAQ. CDR3 coding DNA: TGTGCCAGCAGCTTTAGCGGGGGGGCCGTAGATACGCAGTATTTT. This sequence encodes CASSFSGGAVDTQYF.

The genes are TRBV20-1 and TRBJ1-1; a possible D gene is TRBD1 (6 bases). Germline CDR1 reads DFQATT; CDR2 reads SNEGSKA (reference sequence). The CDR3 has 11 amino acids. The V and J ends lost 8 bases and 5 bases respectively, with 12 bases between them. The CDR3 spells CSPQGWTEAFF. CDR3 nucleotides: TGCAGTCCACAGGGCTGGACTGAAGCTTTCTTT.

J is TRBJ1-5 and V is TRBV2; no clear D gene. The germline V and J ends were trimmed by 1 base and 7 bases, with 14 bases remaining between them. This CDR3 is built from 15 residues. CDR1 SNHLY and CDR2 FYNNEI come from the germline V gene. The CDR3 here is CASSEGLSKLQPQHF. The CDR3 nucleotides are TGTGCCAGCAGTGAAGGGTTGAGTAAATTACAGCCCCAGCATTTT. The full variable domain, its missing parts supplied by reference TRBV2 and TRBJ1-5, is EPEVTQTPSHQVTQMGQEVILRCVPISNHLYFYWYRQILGQKVEFLVSFYNNEISEKSEIFDDQFSVERPDGSNFTLKIRSTKLEDSAMYFCASSEGLSKLQPQHFGDGTRLSIL.

This clone was counted at least ten times. The chain couples TRBV2 to TRBJ1-1; D ambiguous. Trimming shortened V by 7 bases and J by 2 bases, and 5 bases separated the two germline ends. The CDR3 contains 11 residues. CDR1 and CDR2 from the germline V gene are SNHLY and FYNNEI. The CDR3 region has the DNA TGTGCCAGCAATCTAAACACTGAAGCTTTCTTT. Its protein is CASNLNTEAFF.

This sequence joins TRBV19 and TRBJ1-6, with a possible D match to TRBD1 (5 bases). This CDR3 spans 17 amino acids. Germline CDR1 is LNHDA and CDR2 is SQIVND (reference sequence). Deletions cut 1 base from V and 0 bases from J, with 10 bases between. CDR3 loop: CASSIGGGASYNSPLHF. In DNA, the CDR3 is TGTGCCAGTAGTATAGGAGGAGGGGCCTCCTATAATTCACCCCTCCACTTT.

J is TRBJ2-2 and V is TRBV11-2; 10 bases are a match to TRBD1. Germline assignment: CDR1 SGHAT and CDR2 FQNNGV. V was pared by 0 bases and J by 1 base, with 2 bases of the junction left unmatched. CDR3 length: 17 amino acids. CDR3 amino acids: CASSLEGTGVNTGELFF. The CDR3 DNA reads TGTGCCAGCAGCTTAGAAGGGACAGGGGTGAACACCGGGGAGCTGTTTTTT.

The V and J genes are TRBV18 and TRBJ1-2; 7 bases are a match to TRBD1. CDR3 length: 14 amino acids. Germline V lookup: CDR1 KGHSH, CDR2 LQKENI. Unmatched junction bases numbered 9, after V lost 3 bases and J lost 8 bases. This CDR3 is CASSPISGTAGYTF. In nucleotides, the CDR3 is TGTGCCAGCTCACCGATTTCTGGGACAGCAGGCTACACCTTC.

The rearrangement links TRBV27 to TRBJ2-1; maybe TRBD1 (6 bases). There are 14 residues in the CDR3. V lost 3 bases to trimming and J lost 4 bases, with 10 bases between them. Germline CDR1 and CDR2: MNHEY and SMNVEV (reference sequence). DNA of the CDR3: TGTGCCAGCAGTTTTTGGGACAAGTACAATGAGCAGTTCTTC. Amino acid sequence: CASSFWDKYNEQFF.

The rearrangement uses TRBV7-2 and TRBJ2-7; perhaps TRBD1 as D (6 bases). CDR3 length: 15 residues. Per the germline V gene, CDR1 is SGHTA and CDR2 is FQGNSA. Trimming removed 4 bases at V and 1 base at J, with 14 bases between. CDR3 residues: CASSSQPGQSYEQYF. CDR3 in DNA: TGTGCCAGCAGCTCTCAGCCCGGACAGTCCTACGAGCAGTACTTC.

The chain couples TRBV6-4 to TRBJ2-2, with 9 bases identical to TRBD1. The length of the CDR3 is 15 residues. CDR1 is MRHNA, CDR2 SNTAGT, per germline. The J segment lost 6 bases and the V segment lost 5 bases, leaving 7 bases of the junction unmatched. The CDR3 loop is CASSPQGADAGELFF. In DNA form, the CDR3 reads TGTGCCAGCAGTCCACAGGGGGCCGATGCCGGGGAGCTGTTTTTT.

The CDR3 loop is CASSAAGTFDGYTF. DNA of the CDR3: TGTGCCAGCAGTGCCGCAGGTACCTTTGATGGCTACACCTTC. This sequence joins TRBV25-1 and TRBJ1-2; D gene uncertain. CDR1 MGHDK and CDR2 SYGVNS come from the germline V gene. Trimming shortened V by 4 bases and J by 6 bases, and 15 bases separated the two germline ends. This CDR3 has 14 residues.

The genes are TRBV5-8 and TRBJ1-2; the match to TRBD1 covers 9 bases. The germline V gene encodes CDR1 SGHTS and CDR2 YDEGEE. The CDR3 totals 13 residues. J lost 8 bases, V lost 3 bases, and 5 bases had no gene match. This CDR3 reads CASSWDRVGGYTF. The CDR3 DNA follows: TGTGCCAGCAGCTGGGACAGGGTAGGGGGCTACACCTTC. The full variable domain, its missing parts supplied by reference TRBV5-8 and TRBJ1-2, is EAGVTQSPTHLIKTRGQQATLRCSPISGHTSVYWYQQALGLGLQFLLWYDEGEERNRGNFPPRFSGRQFPNYSSELNVNALELEDSALYLCASSWDRVGGYTFGSGTRLTVV.

The CDR3 region is CASSPNREYGYTF. For the CDR3, the DNA is TGTGCCAGCAGCCCAAACAGGGAATATGGCTACACCTTC. The V gene is TRBV3-1 (or the pseudogene TRBV3-2), the J gene TRBJ1-2; D might be TRBD1 (6 bases). V was clipped by 4 bases and J by 5 bases, with 11 bases between them. Germline CDR1 is LGHDT and CDR2 is YNNKEL (reference sequence). The CDR3 runs to 13 residues.

V is TRBV5-6 and J is TRBJ2-2; tentatively, D is TRBD2 (6 bases). Germline V gene data show CDR1 as SGHDT and CDR2 as YYEEEE. Trimming removed 4 bases from V and 4 bases from J, with 14 bases in between. This CDR3 has 15 residues. CDR3 amino acids: CASSAGSWGTGELFF. The DNA for the CDR3 is TGTGCCAGCAGCGCGGGGTCCTGGGGCACCGGGGAGCTGTTTTTT. Full variable domain (rest looked up from reference TRBV5-6 and TRBJ2-2): DAGVTQSPTHLIKTRGQQVTLRCSPKSGHDTVSWYQQALGQGPQFIFQYYEEEERQRGNFPDRFSGHQFPNYSSELNVNALLLGDSALYLCASSAGSWGTGELFFGEGSRLTVL.

Only one count was recorded for this clone. The chain combines TRBV7-2 with TRBJ2-1; 8 bases fit TRBD2. Germline V gene data show CDR1 as SGHTA and CDR2 as FQGNSA. Trimming took 5 bases from V and 6 from J; bases not matched to a gene: 6. The length of the CDR3 is 14 residues. CDR3 coding DNA: TGTGCCAGCAGCACCCGACGGGGGGGCAATGAGCAGTTCTTC. Translated, it gives CASSTRRGGNEQFF.

V and J are TRBV5-6 and TRBJ2-3, with D perhaps TRBD1 (5 bases). Trimming took 3 bases from V and 4 from J, leaving 9 bases between them. CDR3 length: 13 amino acids. Germline values: CDR1 SGHDT, CDR2 YYEEEE. The CDR3 DNA sequence: TGTGCCAGCAGCTCAGGGTCGTCAGATACGCAGTATTTT. Its protein product is CASSSGSSDTQYF.

This chain connects TRBV6-8 to TRBJ1-1, with TRBD1 identical over 10 bases. The V gene end was trimmed by 5 bases and the J gene end by 4 bases; junction bases not matched to a gene: 4. The germline CDR1 and CDR2 sequences are MNHGY and SAAAGT. The CDR3 sequence is 14 residues long. The CDR3 region is CASSHGQGVTEAFF. The DNA for the CDR3 is TGTGCCAGCAGTCATGGACAGGGGGTCACTGAAGCTTTCTTT.